The TCR beta chain described here comes from a study of shared clonotypes between healthy human individuals. Across the study: CD4 naive and memory got three plates each, CD8 naive two, CD8 memory one.

Generated by immunoSEQ multiplex PCR, the TCRdb table keeps only in-frame clones and is missing some. In the table there are hundreds of thousands of clones, 90% to 97% of which are singletons. The study, taken as a whole, reports: Non-shared clonotypes showed lower generation probabilities than clonotypes common to all four donors.

With regard to this clone: Its matching antigen is unknown.

The sample consisted of naive CD4+ T cells sorted from blood. Subset noted: CD45RA+ positively selected. The source of this sequence is a woman aged 30 to 39 in good health.

The CDR3 nucleotides are TGTGCCAGCAGTTTCCGCGGGAGGACCACCGGGGAGCTGTTTTTT. This translates into CASSFRGRTTGELFF. V is TRBV28 and J is TRBJ2-2; 8 nucleotides align to TRBD2. V shed 3 bases, J shed 4 bases, and the junction held 4 bases outside the gene matches. The V gene's germline CDR1 is MDHEN and CDR2 SYDVKM. The CDR3 runs 15 residues.